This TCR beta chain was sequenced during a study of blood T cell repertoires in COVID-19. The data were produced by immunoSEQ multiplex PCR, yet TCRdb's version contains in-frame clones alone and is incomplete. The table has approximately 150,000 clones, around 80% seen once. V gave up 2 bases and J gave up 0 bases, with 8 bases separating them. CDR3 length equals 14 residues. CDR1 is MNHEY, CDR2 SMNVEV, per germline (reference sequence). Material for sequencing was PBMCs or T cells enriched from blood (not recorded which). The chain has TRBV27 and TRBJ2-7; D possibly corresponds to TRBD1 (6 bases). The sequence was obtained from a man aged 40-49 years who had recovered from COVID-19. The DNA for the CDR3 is TGTGCCAGCAGTTTACACAGGGACTCCTACGAGCAGTACTTC. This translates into CASSLHRDSYEQYF.